This T cell receptor (beta chain) was captured in a study of control samples from healthy donors and cancer patients. The repertoire was sequenced with immunoSEQ multiplex PCR; TCRdb's copy has only in-frame clones and lacks some. The table has 90,000 to 150,000 clones, around 88% seen once. V lost 0 bases and J lost 3; bases outside the gene matches: 6. CDR3 size: 17 residues. CDR1 and CDR2 (germline): MGHRA, YSYEKL. The sequenced sample consisted of blood. This receptor was obtained from a man aged 40-55 years in good health. The chain employs TRBV4-1 and TRBJ1-4; 8 bases align to TRBD1. CDR3 DNA: TGCGCCAGCAGCCAAGATCACCAGGGGGCAGCTAATGAAAAACTGTTTTTT. This encodes CASSQDHQGAANEKLFF.